The rows below give T cell receptor beta chains drawn from one sample of a study of blood T cell repertoires in COVID-19. Here immunoSEQ multiplex PCR was the method, and the copy in TCRdb shows in-frame clones only, minus some. The sample includes some 88,000 clones, about nine tenths of them seen just once. Source material: peripheral blood. These receptors were obtained from a human donor with active COVID-19. The donor label of this sample is uncertain. Each CDR3 is given with its conserved first and last residue. D genes are given only for firm matches. The size field is filled for only some rows; it gives once, few, many or a size class.

CASSLGSGGKKVAKNIQYF,TGTGCCAGCAGCTTAGGCAGCGGGGGGAAGAAAGTAGCCAAAAACATTCAGTACTTC,TRBV7-9,TRBD2,TRBJ2-4,.
CASNEDRYQETQYF,TGTGCCAGCAACGAGGACAGATACCAAGAGACCCAGTACTTC,TRBV2,.,TRBJ2-5,.
CASSPHGVGTEAFF,TGTGCCAGCAGCCCCCACGGAGTGGGCACTGAAGCTTTCTTT,TRBV27,.,TRBJ1-1,.
CASSSSPGQPDYTF,TGTGCCAGCAGTTCCTCGCCGGGACAGCCTGACTACACCTTC,TRBV6-5,TRBD1,TRBJ1-2,.
CASSIRGGELFF,TGTGCCAGTAGTATAAGGGGGGGCGAACTGTTTTTT,TRBV19,.,TRBJ1-4,.
CVRSLGLAGAKTQYF,TGTGTCAGAAGCTTAGGCCTAGCGGGGGCAAAGACCCAGTACTTC,TRBV7-5,.,TRBJ2-5,.
CASSPQVSNQPQHF,TGTGCCAGCTCACCCCAGGTTAGCAATCAGCCCCAGCATTTT,TRBV18,.,TRBJ1-5,.
CASDPGLGETQYF,TGTGCCAGCGACCCGGGACTTGGAGAGACCCAGTACTTC,TRBV9,.,TRBJ2-5,.
CASSPTSGYQPQHF,TGTGCCAGCAGCCCAACCAGCGGATATCAGCCCCAGCATTTT,TRBV7-2,.,TRBJ1-5,.
CASTTGTGVPGAGANVLTF,TGTGCCAGCACCACAGGGACAGGGGTCCCGGGAGCTGGGGCCAACGTCCTGACTTTC,TRBV5-6,TRBD1,TRBJ2-6,.
CASSPIGTVRYNEQFF,TGTGCCAGCAGCCCCATCGGGACAGTGCGTTACAATGAGCAGTTCTTC,TRBV14,TRBD1,TRBJ2-1,.
CASSPGVGYEQYF,TGTGCCAGCAGCCCCGGGGTAGGGTACGAGCAGTACTTC,TRBV9,.,TRBJ2-7,.
CASSSTGDRNQPQHF,TGTGCCAGCAGTTCGACAGGGGACCGCAATCAGCCCCAGCATTTT,TRBV6-5,TRBD1,TRBJ1-5,.
CASSYSGRGKNIQYF,TGTGCCAGCAGTTACTCGGGCAGGGGAAAAAACATTCAGTACTTC,TRBV6-5,.,TRBJ2-4,large